This T cell receptor beta chain comes out of a study of early T cells in non-severe SARS-CoV-2 infection. The overall study: Unsorted whole-blood RNA was sequenced in bulk, leaving chains unpaired.

This clonotype has at least ten counts. The protocol attached unique molecular identifiers to individual cDNA molecules. Each CDR3 protein gets one entry after TCRdb re-called the 5' RACE reads with MiXCR. In the table there are about 33,000 distinct CDR3 sequences, less than 6.5% of which are singletons. Sequences were obtained from whole blood. The receptor comes from an adult who was a healthcare worker with PCR-confirmed SARS-CoV-2 infection or an uninfected control (not recorded which).

The CDR3 coding sequence is TGTGCCAGCAGCTCGAGGACGAGCCCCTCCAAACTGTTTTTT. Translated: CASSSRTSPSKLFF. J is TRBJ1-4 and V is TRBV5-4; D remains ambiguous. Trimming removed 3 bases from V and 11 bases from J, with 17 bases in between. Germline V lookup: CDR1 SGHNT, CDR2 YYREEE (reference sequence). The CDR3 is 14 residues long.